This T cell receptor (beta chain) is from a study of human T cells and chemical hapten exposure. Study context: Mainly, slight library volume differences in the pool made TCR yields vary. Study-wide points: With regard to DPC sensitization, TCRs above 1 in 1000 frequency did not change.

In this sample, this clonotype turned up many times. Its specificity is not known. Total RNA was isolated from unfractionated whole blood. The study used a library that attached unique molecular identifiers to individual cDNA molecules. Methods used by the authors: The median was around 88,000 TCRs per sample, ranging roughly 20,000 to 690,600. TCRdb used MiXCR to reprocess the 5' RACE reads, holding one entry per CDR3 protein. What appears here as the V and J calls and clone size reflects TCRdb's work, not the paper's. In the table there are 130,000 or so distinct CDR3 sequences, 4.1% of which are singletons. The sequence was collected from a female donor in good health.

The CDR3, as DNA: TGTGCCAGCCAACCGGGACAGGGGTTGTATGGCTACACCTTC. This gives the protein CASQPGQGLYGYTF. The chain recombines TRBV2 with TRBJ1-2, with 10 bases aligning to TRBD1. The CDR3 contains 14 residues. V dropped 8 bases and J dropped 5; count of bases not matched to a gene: 8. Germline loops: CDR1 SNHLY, CDR2 FYNNEI.